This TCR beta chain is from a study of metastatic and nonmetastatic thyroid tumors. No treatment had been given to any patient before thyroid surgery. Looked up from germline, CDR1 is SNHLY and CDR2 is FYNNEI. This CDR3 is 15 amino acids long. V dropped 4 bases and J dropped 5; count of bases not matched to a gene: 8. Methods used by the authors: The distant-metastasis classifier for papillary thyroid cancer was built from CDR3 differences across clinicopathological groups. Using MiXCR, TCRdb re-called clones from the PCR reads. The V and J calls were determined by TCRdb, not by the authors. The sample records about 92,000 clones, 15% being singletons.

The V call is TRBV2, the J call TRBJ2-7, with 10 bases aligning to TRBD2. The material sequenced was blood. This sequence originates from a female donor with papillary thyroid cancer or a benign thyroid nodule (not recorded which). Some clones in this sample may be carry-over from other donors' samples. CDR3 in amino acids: CASSGAAGGRDEQYF. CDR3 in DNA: TGTGCCAGCAGTGGTGCAGCGGGAGGGCGCGACGAGCAGTACTTC.